This TCR beta chain came from a study of CD8 T cells in Susac syndrome. This CDR3 region has 12 residues. The trim removed 3 bases at V and 7 bases at J, leaving 4 bases unmatched. The germline V gene has CDR1 SGHRS and CDR2 YFSETQ. With random hexamers, roughly 0.45 to 1 ug RNA was reverse transcribed. MiXCR was run by TCRdb on the immunoSEQ multiplex PCR reads, yielding one entry per CDR3 protein. The data hold 70,000 to 100,000 distinct CDR3 sequences, with approximately 96% observed a single time. The sequence came from a human donor with Susac syndrome. The sample taken for sequencing was CD8+ T cells from PBMCs. The chain uses TRBV5-1 and TRBJ2-7, with 7 bases aligning to TRBD1. This CDR3 is CASSWTGGEQYF. DNA of the CDR3: TGCGCCAGCAGCTGGACAGGTGGGGAGCAGTACTTC.